The 6 T cell receptor beta chains below all came from one sample that was sequenced in a study of beta chain features in type 1 diabetes. Reverse transcribing all isolated RNA meant expressed TCRB transcripts were sequenced. Using immunoSEQ multiplex PCR, the repertoire was profiled, and TCRdb retains in-frame clones only, with some absent. The sample lists 400,000 to 550,000 clones; around 10% were seen once. The sample consisted of naive CD4+ T cells from blood. These TCRs come from a young woman in good health.

As regards this clone: The junction departs from the called germline gene at one end, perhaps through a read error. The chain is built from TRBV11-2 and TRBJ1-4; the D is unclear. Germline CDR1 and CDR2: SGHAT and FQNNGV. This CDR3 has 15 residues. This CDR3 reads CASSLESGTYDKLFF. The CDR3 DNA sequence: TGTGCCAGCAGCTTAGAATCTGGAACTTATGACAAACTGTTTTTT.

This clone was seen a handful of times. The V and J genes are TRBV5-4 and TRBJ2-3; D uncertain. This CDR3 spans 14 amino acids. V lost 2 bases, J lost 10 bases, and 17 bases lay in between. The germline gives CDR1 SGHNT, CDR2 YYREEE (reference sequence). The CDR3: CASSFLALPRAQYF. The CDR3 DNA sequence: TGTGCCAGCAGCTTCCTTGCTTTACCTCGTGCGCAGTATTTT.

The chain combines TRBV29-1 with TRBJ1-4, with TRBD1 matching over 10 bases. This CDR3 region has 12 residues. Looked up from germline, CDR1 is SQVTM and CDR2 is ANQGSEA. V lost 7 bases, J lost 5 bases, and 1 base stayed unmatched. CDR3 protein: CSGGQGNEKLFF. The CDR3 DNA reads TGCAGCGGGGGACAGGGGAATGAAAAACTGTTTTTT.

The rearrangement links TRBV2 to TRBJ1-1; no clear D gene. The CDR3 extends over 13 amino acids. V was cut by 7 bases and J by 3 bases, with 12 bases left in between. The germline CDR1 and CDR2 sequences are SNHLY and FYNNEI. The CDR3 DNA sequence: TGTGCCAGCACCGTAGGACGGGACACTGAAGCTTTCTTT. Its translation: CASTVGRDTEAFF.

This clone was observed a handful of times. The V gene is TRBV11-2, the J gene TRBJ2-1, with TRBD2 identical over 10 bases. Germline V lookup: CDR1 SGHAT, CDR2 FQNNGV. Germline trimming cut 5 bases from V and 7 bases from J; bases unmatched to any gene: 11. This CDR3 has 16 residues. This CDR3 is CASSHSGRNLGNEQFF. DNA of the CDR3: TGTGCCAGCAGCCATAGCGGGAGGAACCTGGGGAATGAGCAGTTCTTC.

The chain combines TRBV5-6 with TRBJ2-7; 8 bases fit TRBD1. The V gene's germline CDR1 is SGHDT and CDR2 YYEEEE. The CDR3 runs 13 residues. The ends lost 3 bases at V and 6 bases at J; junction bases unmatched: 5. In DNA, the CDR3 is TGTGCCAGCAGCTCAAAGACAGGGGTCGAGCAGTACGTC. Translating gives CASSSKTGVEQYV.